This TCR beta chain was retrieved from a study of beta chain features in type 1 diabetes. This CDR3 spans 15 amino acids. V lost 3 bases and J 0 bases, leaving 11 bases between the germline ends. The germline V gene has CDR1 MNHNS and CDR2 SASEGT. The isolated RNA, all of it, was reverse transcribed, so expressed TCRB transcripts were what got sequenced. Assay: immunoSEQ multiplex PCR; the TCRdb copy retains only in-frame clones and omits some. The sample consists of hundreds of thousands of clones, roughly 13% of them appearing once. The sample holds a few counts of this clone. The antigen remains unidentified. Study-level results: A pattern of fewer insertions and more deletions at VDJ junctions was seen in type 1 diabetes patients. The study found moderately but significantly shorter TCRB CDR3s in all four CD4+ subsets of Type 1 diabetes patients.

This clonotype originated in a man aged 18-30 years with type 1 diabetes. Sequenced input: naive CD4+ T cells from blood. The chain combines TRBV6-1 with TRBJ1-1; D is undetermined. CDR3 bases: TGTGCCAGCAGTGATCCAACAAACGTGAACACTGAAGCTTTCTTT. Translating gives CASSDPTNVNTEAFF.